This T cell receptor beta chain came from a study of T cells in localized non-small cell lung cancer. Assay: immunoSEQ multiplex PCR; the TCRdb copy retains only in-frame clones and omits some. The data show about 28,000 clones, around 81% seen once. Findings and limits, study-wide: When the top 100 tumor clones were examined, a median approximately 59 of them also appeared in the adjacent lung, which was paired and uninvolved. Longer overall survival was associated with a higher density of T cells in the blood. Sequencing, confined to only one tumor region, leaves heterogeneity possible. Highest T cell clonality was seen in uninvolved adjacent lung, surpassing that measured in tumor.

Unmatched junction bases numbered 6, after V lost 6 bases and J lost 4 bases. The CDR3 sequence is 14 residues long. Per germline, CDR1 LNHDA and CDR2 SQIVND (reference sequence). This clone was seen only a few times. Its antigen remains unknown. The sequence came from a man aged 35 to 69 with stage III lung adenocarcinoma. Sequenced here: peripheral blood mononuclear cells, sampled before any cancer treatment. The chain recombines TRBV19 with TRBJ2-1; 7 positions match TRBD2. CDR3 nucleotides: TGTGCCAGTAGCATCCGGGACTATTACAATGAGCAGTTCTTC. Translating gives CASSIRDYYNEQFF. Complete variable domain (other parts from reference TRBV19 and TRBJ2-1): DGGITQSPKYLFRKEGQNVTLSCEQNLNHDAMYWYRQDPGQGLRLIYYSQIVNDFQKGDIAEGYSVSREKKESFPLTVTSAQKNPTAFYLCASSIRDYYNEQFFGPGTRLTVL.